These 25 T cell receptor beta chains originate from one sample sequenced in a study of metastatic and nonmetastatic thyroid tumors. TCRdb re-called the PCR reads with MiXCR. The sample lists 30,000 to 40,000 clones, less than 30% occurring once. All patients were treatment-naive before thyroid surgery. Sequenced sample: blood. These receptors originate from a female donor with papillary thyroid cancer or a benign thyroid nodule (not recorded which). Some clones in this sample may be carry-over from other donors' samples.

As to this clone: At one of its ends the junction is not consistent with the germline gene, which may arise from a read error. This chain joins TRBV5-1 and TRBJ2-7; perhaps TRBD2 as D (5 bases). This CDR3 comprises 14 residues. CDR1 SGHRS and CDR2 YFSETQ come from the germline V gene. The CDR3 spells CASSLVDLSYEQNF. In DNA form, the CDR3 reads TGCGCCAGCAGCTTGGTGGACTTATCCTACGAGCAGAACTTC.

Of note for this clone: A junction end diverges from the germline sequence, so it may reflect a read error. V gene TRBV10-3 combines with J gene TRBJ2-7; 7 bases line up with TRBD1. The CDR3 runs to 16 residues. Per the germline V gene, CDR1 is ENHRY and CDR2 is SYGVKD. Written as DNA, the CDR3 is TGTGCCACCAGGGGGTCGGTGGAGTTCTCCTCCTACGAGCATTACTTC. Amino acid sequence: CATRGSVEFSSYEHYF.

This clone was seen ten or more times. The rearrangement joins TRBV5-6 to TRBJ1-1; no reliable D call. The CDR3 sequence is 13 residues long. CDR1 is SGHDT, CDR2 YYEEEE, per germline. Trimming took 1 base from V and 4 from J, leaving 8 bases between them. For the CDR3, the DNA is TGTGCCAGCAGCTTGCGCAGACGCACTGAAGCTTTCTTT. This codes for CASSLRRRTEAFF.

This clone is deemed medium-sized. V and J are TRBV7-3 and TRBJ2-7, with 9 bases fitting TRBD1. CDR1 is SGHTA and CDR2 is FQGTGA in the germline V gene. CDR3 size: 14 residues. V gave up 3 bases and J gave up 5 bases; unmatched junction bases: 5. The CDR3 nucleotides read TGTGCCAGCAGCTTGGGGGGACAGGGCCACGAGCAGTACTTC. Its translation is CASSLGGQGHEQYF. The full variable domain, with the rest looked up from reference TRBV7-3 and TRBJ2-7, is GAGVSQTPSNKVTEKGKYVELRCDPISGHTALYWYRQSLGQGPEFLIYFQGTGAADDSGLPNDRFFAVRPEGSVSTLKIQRTERGDSAVYLCASSLGGQGHEQYFGPGTRLTVT.

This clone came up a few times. The CDR3 DNA is TGTGCCAGCAGTGCGGAGGGTCGCTATGGCTACACCTTC. This encodes CASSAEGRYGYTF. The V and J genes are TRBV2 and TRBJ1-2; D gene unclear. The CDR3 consists of 13 residues. Looked up from germline, CDR1 is SNHLY and CDR2 is FYNNEI. V was cut by 4 bases and J by 4 bases, with 10 bases left in between.

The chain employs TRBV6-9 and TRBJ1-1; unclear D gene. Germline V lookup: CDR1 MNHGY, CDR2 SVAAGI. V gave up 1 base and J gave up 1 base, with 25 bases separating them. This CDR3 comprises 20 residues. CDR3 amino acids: CASSYYLAFAGTRENTEAFF. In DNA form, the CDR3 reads TGTGCCAGCAGTTATTACTTAGCATTTGCGGGAACCCGGGAGAACACTGAAGCTTTCTTT.

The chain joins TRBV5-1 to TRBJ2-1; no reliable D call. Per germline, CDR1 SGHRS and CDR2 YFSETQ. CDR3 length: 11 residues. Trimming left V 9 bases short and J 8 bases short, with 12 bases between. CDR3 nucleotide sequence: TGCGCCACCGCCGCGCACGATGAGCAGTTCTTC. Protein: CATAAHDEQFF. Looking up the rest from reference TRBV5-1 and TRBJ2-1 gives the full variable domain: KAGVTQTPRYLIKTRGQQVTLSCSPISGHRSVSWYQQTPGQGLQFLFEYFSETQRNKGNFPGRFSGRQFSNSRSEMNVSTLELGDSALYLCATAAHDEQFFGPGTRLTVL.

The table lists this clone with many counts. CDR3 nucleotide sequence: TGCAGTGCTAGTTCCAGCGGGACAGATACGCAGTATTTT. It translates to CSASSSGTDTQYF. V gene TRBV20-1 combines with J gene TRBJ2-3; D might be TRBD2 (6 bases). This CDR3 region has 13 residues. The germline V gene encodes CDR1 DFQATT and CDR2 SNEGSKA (reference sequence). V shed 3 bases and J shed 3 bases, with 10 bases lying between them.

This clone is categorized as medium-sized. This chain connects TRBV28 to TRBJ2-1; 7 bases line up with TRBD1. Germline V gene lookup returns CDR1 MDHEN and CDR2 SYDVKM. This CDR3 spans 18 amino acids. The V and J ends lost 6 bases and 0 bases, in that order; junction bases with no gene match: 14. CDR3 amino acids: CASRITGEPISSYNEQFF. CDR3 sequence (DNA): TGTGCCAGCAGAATTACAGGGGAACCCATAAGCTCCTACAATGAGCAGTTCTTC.

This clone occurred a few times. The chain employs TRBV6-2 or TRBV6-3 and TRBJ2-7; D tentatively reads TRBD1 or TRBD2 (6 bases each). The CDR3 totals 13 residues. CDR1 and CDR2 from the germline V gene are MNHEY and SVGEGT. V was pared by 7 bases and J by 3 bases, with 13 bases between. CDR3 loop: CASTRRGLYEQYF. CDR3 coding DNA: TGTGCCAGCACCCGTCGGGGGCTCTACGAGCAGTACTTC.

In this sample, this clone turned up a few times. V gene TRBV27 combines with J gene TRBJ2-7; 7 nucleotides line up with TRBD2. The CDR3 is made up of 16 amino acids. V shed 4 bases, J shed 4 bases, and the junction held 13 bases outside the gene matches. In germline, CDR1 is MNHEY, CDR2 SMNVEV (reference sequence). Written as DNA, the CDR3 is TGTGCCAGCAGTTCCCCCAAAGCGGGGCCATCTTACGAGCAGTACTTC. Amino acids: CASSSPKAGPSYEQYF.

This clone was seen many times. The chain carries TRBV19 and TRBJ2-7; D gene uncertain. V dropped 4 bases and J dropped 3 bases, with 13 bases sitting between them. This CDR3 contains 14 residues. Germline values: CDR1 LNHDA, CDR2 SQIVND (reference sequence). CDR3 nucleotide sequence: TGTGCCAGTAGTAAGTGGTCCACCTACTACGAGCAGTACTTC. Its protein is CASSKWSTYYEQYF.

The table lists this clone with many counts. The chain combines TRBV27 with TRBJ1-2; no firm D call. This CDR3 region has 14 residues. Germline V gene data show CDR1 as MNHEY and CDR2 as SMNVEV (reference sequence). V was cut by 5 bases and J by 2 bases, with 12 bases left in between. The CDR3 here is CASSPDYINYGYTF. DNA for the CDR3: TGTGCCAGCAGTCCTGATTATATAAACTATGGCTACACCTTC.

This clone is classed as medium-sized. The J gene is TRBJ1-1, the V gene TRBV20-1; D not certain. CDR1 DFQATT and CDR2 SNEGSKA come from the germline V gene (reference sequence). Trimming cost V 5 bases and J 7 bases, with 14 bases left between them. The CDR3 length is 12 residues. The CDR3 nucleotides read TGCAGTGCTTCCCTGACGGGCAGTGAAGCTTTCTTT. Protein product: CSASLTGSEAFF.

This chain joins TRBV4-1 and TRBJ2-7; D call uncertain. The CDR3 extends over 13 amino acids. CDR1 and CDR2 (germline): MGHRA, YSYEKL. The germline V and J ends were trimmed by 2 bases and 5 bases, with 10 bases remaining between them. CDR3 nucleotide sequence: TGCGCCAGCAGCCAATATTTCGTGAACGAGCAGTACTTC. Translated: CASSQYFVNEQYF.

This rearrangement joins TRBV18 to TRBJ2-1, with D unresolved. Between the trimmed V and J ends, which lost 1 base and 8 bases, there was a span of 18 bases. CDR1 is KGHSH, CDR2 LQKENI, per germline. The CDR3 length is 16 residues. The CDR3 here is CASSPQGGGLPHEQFF. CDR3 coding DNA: TGTGCCAGCTCACCACAGGGTGGTGGCTTACCTCATGAGCAGTTCTTC.

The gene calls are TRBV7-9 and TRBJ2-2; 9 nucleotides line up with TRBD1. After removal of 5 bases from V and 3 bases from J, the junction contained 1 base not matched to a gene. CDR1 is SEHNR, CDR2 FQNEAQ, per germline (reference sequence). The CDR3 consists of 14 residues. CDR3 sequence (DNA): TGTGCCAGCAGCGGGACAGGGTACACCGGGGAGCTGTTTTTT. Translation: CASSGTGYTGELFF.

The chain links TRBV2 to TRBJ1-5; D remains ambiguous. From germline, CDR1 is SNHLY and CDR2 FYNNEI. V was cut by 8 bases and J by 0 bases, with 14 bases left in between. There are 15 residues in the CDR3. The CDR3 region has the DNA TGTGCCAGCCGACTAGTGGTCAGTAGCAATCAGCCCCAGCATTTT. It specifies CASRLVVSSNQPQHF.

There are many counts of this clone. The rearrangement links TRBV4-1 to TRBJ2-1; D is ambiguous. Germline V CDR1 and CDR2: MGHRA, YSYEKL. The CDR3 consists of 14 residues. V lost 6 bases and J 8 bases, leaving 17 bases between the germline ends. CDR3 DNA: TGCGCCAGCAGGATAACCCCGCCCGCTGATGAGCAGTTCTTC. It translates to CASRITPPADEQFF.

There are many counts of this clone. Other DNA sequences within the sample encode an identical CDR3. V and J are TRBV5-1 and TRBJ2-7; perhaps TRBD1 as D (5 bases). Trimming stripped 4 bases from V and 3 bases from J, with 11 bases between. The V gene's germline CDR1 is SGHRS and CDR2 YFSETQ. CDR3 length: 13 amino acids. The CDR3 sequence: CASSQTVNYEQYF. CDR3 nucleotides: TGCGCCAGCAGCCAGACAGTTAACTACGAGCAGTACTTC.

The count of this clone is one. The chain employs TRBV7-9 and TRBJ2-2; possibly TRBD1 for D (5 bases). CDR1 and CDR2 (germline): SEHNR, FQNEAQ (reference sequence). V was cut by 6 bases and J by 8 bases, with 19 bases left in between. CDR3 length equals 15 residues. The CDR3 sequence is CASRHGSSGAGELFF. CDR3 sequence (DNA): TGTGCCAGCAGACACGGCAGTAGTGGGGCAGGGGAGCTGTTTTTT.

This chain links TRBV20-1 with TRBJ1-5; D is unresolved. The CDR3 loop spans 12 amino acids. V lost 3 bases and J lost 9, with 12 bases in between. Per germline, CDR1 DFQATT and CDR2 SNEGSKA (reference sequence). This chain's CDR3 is CSASVVRGPQHF. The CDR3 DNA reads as TGCAGTGCTAGCGTCGTCCGTGGGCCCCAGCATTTT.

The CDR3 DNA follows: TGTGCCAGCAGCTTAGTATTCGGTCAGGCCTACGAGCAGTACTTC. Protein: CASSLVFGQAYEQYF. The chain uses TRBV7-8 and TRBJ2-7; the D is unclear. Trimming cost V 1 base and J 2 bases, with 12 bases left between them. The CDR3 spans 15 residues. Germline V gene lookup returns CDR1 SGHVS and CDR2 FQNEAQ.

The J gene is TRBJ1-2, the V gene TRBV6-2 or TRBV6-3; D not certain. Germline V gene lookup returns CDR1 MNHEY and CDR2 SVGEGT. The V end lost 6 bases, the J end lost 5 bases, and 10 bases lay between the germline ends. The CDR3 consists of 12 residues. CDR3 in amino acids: CASSGPGYGYTF. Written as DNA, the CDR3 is TGTGCCAGCAGCGGACCCGGGTATGGCTACACCTTC.

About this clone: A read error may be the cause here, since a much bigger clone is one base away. CDR3 region: CASRDPVQTGELFF. CDR3 in DNA: TGTGCCAGCAGGGACCCGGTACAGACCGGGGAGCTGTTTTTT. J is TRBJ2-2 and V is TRBV12-3 or TRBV12-4; D gene ambiguous. The V end lost 6 bases, the J end lost 5 bases, and 13 bases lay between the germline ends. The CDR3 contains 14 residues.